The clone carrying this T cell receptor beta chain was seen many times. What it binds is unknown. V shed 5 bases and J shed 4 bases, with 17 bases lying between them. CDR3 size: 15 residues. After template switching added a universal primer site, the resulting cDNA carried unique molecular identifiers. One entry per CDR3 protein, called by TCRdb with MiXCR from the 5' RACE reads. The sample gives approximately 280,000 distinct CDR3 sequences, less than 9% of which show up once; roughly 2% is in the top ten. This sample stems from a study of identical twins. Study-level findings and limits: Invariant T cells like MAIT and iNKT could partly confound the zero-insertion analyses. Model-predicted out-of-frame TCR alpha sharing fell below observed values in monozygotic twins.

The data were also submitted as part of a second study, on yellow fever vaccine responses in identical twins.

This TCR was recovered from a woman aged 18-29 years in good health. This sequence joins TRBV12-3 or TRBV12-4 and TRBJ1-2; no clear D. Input material: memory (CD45RO+) T cells sorted from blood. CDR3 coding DNA: TGTGCCAGCAGTCCCCGACATCCCGAGGGCTATGGCTACACCTTC. It specifies CASSPRHPEGYGYTF.